This T cell receptor beta chain was recovered during a study of OX40 agonist ivuxolimab in advanced cancers. Some background on the complete study: Ivuxolimab was a fully human IgG2 agonistic monoclonal antibody targeting the costimulatory receptor OX40 (CD134). Intravenous ivuxolimab was administered to patients every 2 weeks at six dose levels: 0.01, 0.1, 0.3, 1.5, 3 and 10 mg/kg. Of the 50 to 55 patients in dose escalation, about 20 had hepatocellular carcinoma, some 15 had melanoma, 9 had renal cell carcinoma and 9 had head and neck cancer. In the dose-escalation cohort, approximately 83% of patients were male, and the mean age was roughly 60 years with a range of about 20 to 80. Patients were allowed to have had prior anti-PD-1, anti-PD-L1 or anti-CTLA-4 therapy, and 40% to 45% of the dose-escalation patients had previously received checkpoint inhibitors. Three dose-escalation patients achieved partial responses, one with hepatocellular carcinoma and two with cutaneous melanoma. The purpose of peripheral TCRbeta sequencing was to test whether ivuxolimab changed TCR sequence diversity and led to clonal T-cell expansion. The monotherapy dose-escalation portion (N of about 52 patients) of the phase I ivuxolimab trial is reported in the paper.

What the research found in general, with its limitations: Which antigens the clonally expanded peripheral T cells were specific for was not determined. At doses of 0.1 to 3.0 mg/kg, clonal expansion of both CD4+ and CD8+ blood T cells was observed from baseline to week 6. After ivuxolimab, CD8+ T cells had more expanded clones than CD4+ T cells on average. Low levels of normalized T-cell clonal expansion were also shown by some nonresponding patients. In the 0.1-3.0 mg/kg groups, partial responders had among the lowest normalized peripheral clonal expansion, particularly in CD8+ T cells.

The trial excluded patients who had a history of autoimmune disease or who were on systemic immunosuppression. Peripheral blood for TCR sequencing was collected from all dose cohorts at baseline, on cycle 4 day 1, and on cycle 7 day 1. Samples came from an open-label, multicenter, first-in-human phase I dose-escalation trial of ivuxolimab. Adults with locally advanced or metastatic melanoma, renal cell, hepatocellular, or head and neck squamous cell carcinoma were enrolled in the trial. CD4+ and CD8+ T cells were sorted separately from peripheral blood before TCR sequencing. Genomic DNA was extracted from sorted cells for sequencing of the TCRbeta CDR3 region. The immunoSEQ Assay was used to sequence the TCRbeta CDR3 regions. TCRdb carries this immuneACCESS record with in-frame sequences only. Its versions omit some clonotypes, under half of them owing to an unresolved V gene in the studies checked, with the rest unexplained. The sample table shows 55,000 to 80,000 clones, and about 81% are seen once. Approximately 1% of the sample is held by the ten biggest clonotypes.

The germline V gene (reference sequence) provides CDR1 SGHNT and CDR2 YYREEE. Including the terminal cysteine and phenylalanine, the CDR3 comprises 17 residues. The only DNA kept is the CDR3, 51 bases in frame from the first base. The germline V end is reduced by 4 bases and the J end by 2 bases; junction bases left unmatched: 10. Details on this clone: Its antigen is not yet known. One base away there is no much larger clone; base qualities are not given.

Here the chain combines TRBV5-4 and TRBJ2-2; TRBD2 matches 8 bases in the middle. Here the sequenced sample was CD4+ or CD8+ T cells sorted from blood, taken in a trial of the OX40 agonist ivuxolimab. This TCR was sampled from an adult with an advanced solid tumor such as melanoma, head and neck, liver or kidney cancer. The sequenced DNA: TGTGCCAGCAGCGGACCCCGAGCGGGGGCTAACACCGGGGAGCTGTTTTTT. This is translated as CASSGPRAGANTGELFF.